This T cell receptor (beta chain) was captured by sequencing in a study of blood T cell repertoires in COVID-19. Study context: The origin of the acute and convalescent COVID-19 samples was the United States, Italy and Spain.

Study processing details: Counts of nucleated cells, estimated from reference gene primer amplification, were obtained. Here immunoSEQ multiplex PCR was the method, and the copy in TCRdb shows in-frame clones only, minus some. V and J calls and clone size are those listed in that table; D and trimming were worked out from the DNA. The sample consists of about 190,000 clones, around 80% of them appearing once. Germline V lookup: CDR1 SGHRS, CDR2 YFSETQ. There are 15 residues in the CDR3. V lost 4 bases and J 4 bases, leaving 18 bases between the germline ends. The rearrangement uses TRBV5-1 and TRBJ2-7, with a possible D match to TRBD1 (6 bases). The specimen was peripheral blood. This receptor was identified in a man aged 45 to 65 who had recovered from COVID-19. CDR3 loop: CASSHGGQGKYEQYF. CDR3 bases: TGCGCCAGCAGCCATGGGGGCCAGGGAAAATACGAGCAGTACTTC.